This T cell receptor (beta chain) was obtained from a study of OX40 agonist ivuxolimab in advanced cancers. Overall study results and limits: In the 0.1 to 3.0 mg/kg range, CD4+ and CD8+ blood T cells had expanded clonally by week 6. Individuals who were partial responders at 0.1-3.0 mg/kg had clonal expansion that ranked among the lowest.

The table came from immunoSEQ multiplex PCR; TCRdb's copy has only in-frame clones and leaves some out. The table shows approximately 50,000 clones, with about nine tenths occurring only once. Samples of blood were obtained at baseline, on cycle 4 day 1, and on cycle 7 day 1. Per the germline V gene, CDR1 is SGHTA and CDR2 is FQGTGA. V was pared by 1 base and J by 7 bases, with 7 bases between. The CDR3 totals 13 residues. On this clone: As yet, its antigen is unknown.

This specimen was CD4+ or CD8+ T cells sorted from blood, taken in a trial of the OX40 agonist ivuxolimab. This TCR was recovered from an adult with an advanced solid tumor such as melanoma, head and neck, liver or kidney cancer. The rearrangement uses TRBV7-3 and TRBJ2-2; D uncertain. CDR3: CASSLIFGGELFF. CDR3 nucleotides: TGTGCCAGCAGCTTAATTTTCGGCGGGGAGCTGTTTTTT.